One and the same sample provided the 32 T cell receptor beta chains below, sequenced in a study of T cell responses to AZD1222 COVID-19 vaccine. Using immunoSEQ multiplex PCR, the repertoire was profiled, and TCRdb retains in-frame clones only, with some absent. The data show roughly 110,000 clones, around 90% seen once. This sample comprised peripheral blood, obtained on day 0 of AZD1222 vaccination. These receptors all come from an adult in good health.

The chain has TRBV11-2 and TRBJ2-7, with D uncertain. CDR3 length: 14 amino acids. Germline V gives CDR1 SGHAT, CDR2 FQNNGV. V lost 7 bases and J lost 5, with 18 bases in between. The CDR3 here is CASTFEILGHEQYF. The DNA of the CDR3 is TGTGCCAGCACCTTTGAGATACTCGGCCACGAGCAGTACTTC. Using reference TRBV11-2 and TRBJ2-7 for the parts outside the CDR3, the full variable domain is EAGVAQSPRYKIIEKRQSVAFWCNPISGHATLYWYQQILGQGPKLLIQFQNNGVVDDSQLPKDRFSAERLKGVDSTLKIQPAKLEDSAVYLCASTFEILGHEQYFGPGTRLTVT.

The chain joins TRBV6-6 to TRBJ1-2; tentatively, D is TRBD1 (6 bases). Per germline, CDR1 MNHNY and CDR2 SVGAGI (reference sequence). The CDR3 has 17 amino acids. V lost 5 bases, J lost 5 bases, and 24 bases lay in between. The CDR3 nucleotides are TGTGCCAGCAGTCTTCAGGACGGGAAAGGGGGGTCTTATGGCTACACCTTC. This encodes CASSLQDGKGGSYGYTF.

The chain uses TRBV15 and TRBJ2-7; D uncertain. The germline V and J ends were trimmed by 0 bases and 4 bases, with 1 base remaining between them. The CDR3 extends over 11 amino acids. Germline V lookup: CDR1 LNHNV, CDR2 YYDKDF (reference sequence). The CDR3 sequence is CATSREYEQYF. The CDR3 coding sequence is TGTGCCACCAGCAGAGAGTACGAGCAGTACTTC.

The chain couples TRBV4-1 to TRBJ1-2, with D unresolved. Germline values: CDR1 MGHRA, CDR2 YSYEKL. The CDR3 consists of 15 residues. V was trimmed by 3 bases and J by 8 bases, leaving 19 bases between them. The DNA of the CDR3 is TGCGCCAGCAGCCAGCCCTCCCCGGGGTCCTACGGCTACACCTTC. Its translation is CASSQPSPGSYGYTF.

The chain is built from TRBV30 and TRBJ1-6; 7 positions match TRBD1. Germline V CDR1 and CDR2: GTSNPN, SVGIG (reference sequence). The CDR3 length is 14 residues. V dropped 8 bases and J dropped 8; count of bases not matched to a gene: 12. The CDR3: CAGTVGTDYSPLHF. CDR3 in DNA: TGTGCCGGGACGGTGGGGACAGATTATTCACCCCTCCACTTT. The full variable domain, its missing parts supplied by reference TRBV30 and TRBJ1-6, is SQTIHQWPATLVQPVGSPLSLECTVEGTSNPNLYWYRQAAGRGLQLLFYSVGIGQISSEVPQNLSASRPQDRQFILSSKKLLLSDSGFYLCAGTVGTDYSPLHFGNGTRLTVT.

This chain connects TRBV11-2 to TRBJ2-2; no definite D call. This CDR3 is built from 16 residues. V lost 7 bases and J lost 0, with 15 bases in between. Germline assignment: CDR1 SGHAT and CDR2 FQNNGV. The CDR3 DNA reads TGTGCCAGCAACAACCCTCTCCTAGCGAACACCGGGGAGCTGTTTTTT. Encoded protein: CASNNPLLANTGELFF. The variable domain in full, completed from reference TRBV11-2 and TRBJ2-2, reads EAGVAQSPRYKIIEKRQSVAFWCNPISGHATLYWYQQILGQGPKLLIQFQNNGVVDDSQLPKDRFSAERLKGVDSTLKIQPAKLEDSAVYLCASNNPLLANTGELFFGEGSRLTVL.

This rearrangement joins TRBV19 to TRBJ1-3; 7 bases agree with TRBD1. Unmatched junction bases numbered 16, after V lost 9 bases and J lost 2 bases. The length of the CDR3 is 17 residues. Germline V gives CDR1 LNHDA, CDR2 SQIVND (reference sequence). The CDR3 sequence is CASRTGTAGSAGNTIYF. CDR3 DNA: TGTGCCAGCAGAACCGGGACAGCGGGCTCGGCTGGAAACACCATATATTTT.

V is TRBV27 and J is TRBJ2-7, with TRBD1 matching 8 bases. Looked up from germline, CDR1 is MNHEY and CDR2 is SMNVEV (reference sequence). The CDR3 has 15 residues. V gave up 7 bases and J gave up 0 bases; unmatched junction bases: 8. CDR3 sequence reads: CASIPDRARSYEQYF. The CDR3 nucleotides are TGTGCCAGCATCCCGGACAGGGCCCGCTCCTACGAGCAGTACTTC.

The rearrangement links TRBV11-2 to TRBJ2-7; D is unresolved. This CDR3 region has 12 residues. Germline CDR1 and CDR2: SGHAT and FQNNGV. V was trimmed by 5 bases and J by 3 bases, leaving 8 bases between them. CDR3 sequence reads: CASSVLIYEQYF. Written as DNA, the CDR3 is TGTGCCAGCAGCGTCCTGATCTACGAGCAGTACTTC.

The chain combines TRBV6-5 with TRBJ2-7; the match to TRBD1 covers 7 bases. Germline lookup yields CDR1 MNHEY and CDR2 SVGAGI. V gave up 9 bases and J gave up 7 bases; unmatched junction bases: 12. The length of the CDR3 is 13 residues. The CDR3 DNA follows: TGTGCCAGGCCTCACAGGGGTATCTGGGAGCAGTACTTC. Translating it yields CARPHRGIWEQYF.

The chain joins TRBV3-1 (or the pseudogene TRBV3-2) to TRBJ2-3, with TRBD2 matching 10 bases. Germline V gene sequence: CDR1 LGHDT, CDR2 YNNKEL (reference sequence). The CDR3 has 19 residues. J was trimmed by 1 base and V by 1 base; bases with no gene match: 11. This chain's CDR3 is CASSQVRGRLAGGTDTQYF. The CDR3 DNA sequence: TGTGCCAGCAGCCAAGTGCGGGGTCGCCTAGCGGGGGGCACAGATACGCAGTATTTT.

The sample holds one count of this clone. This sequence joins TRBV7-9 and TRBJ1-1; D uncertain. This CDR3 spans 17 amino acids. Trimming stripped 5 bases from V and 4 bases from J, with 23 bases between. Germline-derived CDR1 and CDR2 are SEHNR and FQNEAQ (reference sequence). For the CDR3, the DNA is TGTGCCAGCAGCGCCCAACAAGGGCCCGTTATCGCCACTGAAGCTTTCTTT. Residues: CASSAQQGPVIATEAFF.

The gene calls are TRBV5-1 and TRBJ1-6, with TRBD1 as a possible D gene (6 bases). The V end lost 3 bases, the J end lost 9 bases, and 16 bases lay between the germline ends. CDR1 SGHRS and CDR2 YFSETQ come from the germline V gene. The CDR3 has 15 residues. The CDR3 sequence is CASSSSGTTSSPLHF. The CDR3 nucleotides are TGCGCCAGCAGCTCTTCCGGGACAACGAGTTCACCCCTCCACTTT.

The chain has TRBV12-3 or TRBV12-4 and TRBJ1-2; a possible D gene is TRBD1 (5 bases). CDR3 length equals 12 residues. The V and J ends lost 5 bases and 7 bases respectively, with 11 bases between them. The CDR3 reads CASSAGGPGYTF. The CDR3 bases are TGTGCCAGCAGTGCGGGGGGACCTGGCTACACCTTC.

The chain recombines TRBV2 with TRBJ1-2; D may be TRBD1 (5 bases). This CDR3 has 13 amino acids. V was trimmed by 11 bases and J by 4 bases, leaving 17 bases between them. Germline V gene data show CDR1 as SNHLY and CDR2 as FYNNEI. The chain's CDR3 is CALWDGGSYGYTF. CDR3 nucleotide sequence: TGTGCCCTATGGGACGGAGGTTCCTATGGCTACACCTTC.

The chain carries TRBV19 and TRBJ1-2; weak D call: TRBD1 (5 bases). The CDR3 extends over 14 amino acids. Between the trimmed V and J ends, which lost 2 bases and 5 bases, there was a span of 12 bases. CDR1 is LNHDA, CDR2 SQIVND, per germline (reference sequence). This CDR3 reads CASSITPGGYGYTF. The DNA for the CDR3 is TGTGCCAGTAGTATAACGCCTGGGGGGTATGGCTACACCTTC.

The chain combines TRBV10-3 with TRBJ2-1; TRBD2 aligns across 8 bases. The CDR3 contains 14 residues. V was pared by 9 bases and J by 3 bases, with 7 bases of the junction left unmatched. Germline V CDR1 and CDR2: ENHRY, SYGVKD. The CDR3 nucleotides are TGTGCCATTGCGGGTAGCGGGGACTACAATGAGCAGTTCTTC. Protein product: CAIAGSGDYNEQFF.

The J gene is TRBJ1-2, the V gene TRBV18; D ambiguous. The CDR3 is 13 amino acids. The V and J ends lost 2 bases and 7 bases respectively, with 11 bases between them. CDR1 and CDR2 (germline): KGHSH, LQKENI. In DNA form, the CDR3 reads TGTGCCAGCTCACCAAGTAGGGATGGTGGCTACACCTTC. It encodes CASSPSRDGGYTF.

J is TRBJ1-1 and V is TRBV5-5; no clear D. CDR1 is SGHKS, CDR2 YYEKEE, per germline (reference sequence). Trimming stripped 4 bases from V and 3 bases from J, with 19 bases between. This CDR3 spans 16 amino acids. DNA for the CDR3: TGTGCCAGCAGCATCCTACCTACGGCCAGCTACACTGAAGCTTTCTTT. Translating gives CASSILPTASYTEAFF.

V usage is TRBV9 and J usage is TRBJ2-2; 8 nucleotides match TRBD1. V was pared by 1 base and J by 2 bases, with 4 bases of the junction left unmatched. The CDR3 consists of 16 residues. Germline V gene sequence: CDR1 SGDLS, CDR2 YYNGEE. The CDR3 protein is CASSVFDRGNTGELFF. The CDR3 DNA is TGTGCCAGCAGCGTATTCGACAGGGGAAACACCGGGGAGCTGTTTTTT.

This clone has just one count. The chain carries TRBV9 and TRBJ2-3, with D unresolved. The CDR3 is made up of 16 amino acids. Germline-derived CDR1 and CDR2 are SGDLS and YYNGEE. V was trimmed by 4 bases and J by 1 base, leaving 16 bases between them. In DNA, the CDR3 is TGTGCCAGCAGCCCTCGCCCTAGGGCCCGCACAGATACGCAGTATTTT. This codes for CASSPRPRARTDTQYF. The full variable domain, in which reference TRBV9 and TRBJ2-3 provide the parts outside the CDR3, is DSGVTQTPKHLITATGQRVTLRCSPRSGDLSVYWYQQSLDQGLQFLIQYYNGEERAKGNILERFSAQQFPDLHSELNLSSLELGDSALYFCASSPRPRARTDTQYFGPGTRLTVL.

This sequence joins TRBV30 and TRBJ1-2; D is unresolved. With 1 base removed from V and 10 bases from J, the gap between germline ends came to 13 bases. The CDR3 consists of 12 residues. Germline CDR1 and CDR2: GTSNPN and SVGIG (reference sequence). CDR3 in DNA: TGTGCCTGGAGTGACCTTGGACGGCACTACACCTTC. This sequence encodes CAWSDLGRHYTF.

The CDR3 nucleotides are TGCGCCAGCAGCCGTAGTTCCGGGTCTAGATACAATGAGCAGTTCTTC. Translating it yields CASSRSSGSRYNEQFF. The chain combines TRBV4-3 with TRBJ2-1, with D unresolved. Germline loops: CDR1 LGHNA, CDR2 YSLEER. This CDR3 spans 16 amino acids. With 4 bases removed from V and 4 bases from J, the gap between germline ends came to 17 bases.

The rearrangement links TRBV7-2 to TRBJ2-1; D unclear. Per the germline V gene, CDR1 is SGHTA and CDR2 is FQGNSA. Trimming left V 5 bases short and J 7 bases short, with 9 bases between. This CDR3 has 12 residues. CDR3 nucleotide sequence: TGTGCCAGCAGCGCCGAGAGAAATGAGCAGTTCTTC. This translates into CASSAERNEQFF. The full variable domain, rest sourced from reference TRBV7-2 and TRBJ2-1, is GAGVSQSPSNKVTEKGKDVELRCDPISGHTALYWYRQSLGQGLEFLIYFQGNSAPDKSGLPSDRFSAERTGGSVSTLTIQRTQQEDSAVYLCASSAERNEQFFGPGTRLTVL.

This chain joins TRBV9 and TRBJ1-2, with a possible D match to TRBD1 (5 bases). V lost 4 bases, J lost 3 bases, and 22 bases lay in between. Germline CDR1 reads SGDLS; CDR2 reads YYNGEE. CDR3 length: 17 amino acids. The CDR3 protein is CASSPYPDRQTYYGYTF. As DNA, the CDR3 is TGTGCCAGCAGCCCGTACCCCGATCGACAGACATACTATGGCTACACCTTC.

The chain recombines TRBV7-2 with TRBJ1-2; D is uncertain. There are 14 residues in the CDR3. Trimming removed 0 bases at V and 0 bases at J, with 5 bases between. Germline CDR1 and CDR2: SGHTA and FQGNSA. Here the CDR3 DNA reads TGTGCCAGCAGCTTAGCCAGTTCTAACTATGGCTACACCTTC. This codes for CASSLASSNYGYTF.

The chain links TRBV15 to TRBJ2-3; 11 bases are shared with TRBD2. Germline V gives CDR1 LNHNV, CDR2 YYDKDF (reference sequence). CDR3 length equals 18 residues. Germline trimming cut 0 bases from V and 2 bases from J; bases unmatched to any gene: 7. CDR3 coding DNA: TGTGCCACCAGCAGAGATAGCCTAGCGGGGGGTTCCACAGATACGCAGTATTTT. This gives the protein CATSRDSLAGGSTDTQYF.

In this sample, this clone turned up once. The J gene is TRBJ2-2, the V gene TRBV4-3; D is ambiguous. The V end was cut by 8 bases, the J end by 4 bases, with 8 bases between. The CDR3 is 12 amino acids. Germline CDR1 is LGHNA and CDR2 is YSLEER. For the CDR3, the DNA is TGCGCCAGCGCCAAGGGCACCGGGGAGCTGTTTTTT. This codes for CASAKGTGELFF.

Worth noting for this clone: The same CDR3 is also encoded by other DNA sequences in this sample. V gene TRBV12-3 or TRBV12-4 combines with J gene TRBJ1-2; D gene uncertain. CDR3 length: 12 residues. V was shortened by 1 base and J by 4 bases, with 4 bases between the two germline ends. In DNA form, the CDR3 reads TGTGCCAGCAGTTTAGGCAGCTATGGCTACACCTTC. Its translation: CASSLGSYGYTF.

This clone was detected a few times. The chain links TRBV19 to TRBJ2-1; 9 positions match TRBD1. Germline CDR1 and CDR2: LNHDA and SQIVND (reference sequence). The CDR3 totals 15 residues. Trimming removed 5 bases from V and 5 bases from J; junction bases left unmatched: 7. The CDR3 region has the DNA TGTGCCAGTAGTTTCGCGGACAGGGGTCACAATGAGCAGTTCTTC. It specifies CASSFADRGHNEQFF.

The chain is built from TRBV7-2 and TRBJ2-2; 10 bases align to TRBD1. The length of the CDR3 is 17 residues. Trimming took 2 bases from V and 5 from J; bases not matched to a gene: 8. Germline V lookup: CDR1 SGHTA, CDR2 FQGNSA. CDR3 protein: CASSLMPTGGGTGELFF. The CDR3 bases are TGTGCCAGCAGCTTAATGCCGACAGGGGGCGGAACCGGGGAGCTGTTTTTT.

This sequence joins TRBV13 and TRBJ2-7; 9 positions match TRBD1. CDR1 is PRHDT, CDR2 FYEKMQ, per germline (reference sequence). CDR3 size: 14 residues. Trimming at V came to 6 bases and at J to 3 bases, leaving 6 bases not matched to a gene. CDR3 DNA sequence: TGTGCCAGCAGGCATGGACAGGGGTTCTACGAGCAGTACTTC. Protein product: CASRHGQGFYEQYF.